The 28 T cell receptor beta chains given below trace back to one sample, sequenced in a study of T cells in Graves' hyperthyroidism and ophthalmopathy. The source material, RNA transcripts, was used to amplify TCR beta CDR3 regions. Primed by the HTBI set, a first-round RT-PCR was run on the TCR CDR3. TCRdb passed the multiplex PCR reads through MiXCR, listing each CDR3 protein once. The sample has some 500,000 distinct CDR3 sequences, 16% seen once. Sequencing input: blood. These receptors were taken from a woman in her twenties or thirties with Graves' ophthalmopathy.

This clonotype was counted ten times or more. The chain links TRBV28 to TRBJ2-5; a possible D gene is TRBD2 (6 bases). Germline values: CDR1 MDHEN, CDR2 SYDVKM. Trimming cost V 6 bases and J 2 bases, with 16 bases left between them. The CDR3 consists of 15 residues. The CDR3 reads CASRPIAVLQETQYF. The DNA of the CDR3 is TGTGCCAGCAGGCCTATAGCGGTCTTACAAGAGACCCAGTACTTC.

This clonotype was seen only a few times. The V gene is TRBV6-5, the J gene TRBJ2-2; D is undetermined. V lost 0 bases to trimming and J lost 2 bases, with 13 bases between them. Per germline, CDR1 MNHEY and CDR2 SVGAGI. The CDR3 has 17 amino acids. The CDR3 DNA reads as TGTGCCAGCAGTTACTCGACCGGCTCCTCAAACACCGGGGAGCTGTTTTTT. It specifies CASSYSTGSSNTGELFF.

This clonotype was seen repeatedly, ten times or more. V usage is TRBV20-1 and J usage is TRBJ2-7; possibly TRBD1 for D (6 bases). CDR3 size: 12 residues. The germline V gene has CDR1 DFQATT and CDR2 SNEGSKA (reference sequence). V lost 6 bases to trimming and J lost 3 bases, with 12 bases between them. CDR3 region: CSASGHVYEQYF. CDR3 DNA: TGCAGTGCATCGGGACACGTCTACGAGCAGTACTTC.

In this sample, this clonotype turned up a few times. V is TRBV25-1 and J is TRBJ2-7; 8 nucleotides agree with TRBD1. The CDR3 covers 15 residues. Germline CDR1 reads MGHDK; CDR2 reads SYGVNS. Unmatched junction bases numbered 8, after V lost 2 bases and J lost 5 bases. CDR3 residues: CASSEDRTGINEQYF. The DNA of the CDR3 is TGTGCCAGCAGTGAAGATAGGACAGGGATAAACGAGCAGTACTTC.

This clonotype was picked up many times. The chain uses TRBV5-1 and TRBJ1-2; tentative D call: TRBD1 (6 bases). Germline values: CDR1 SGHRS, CDR2 YFSETQ. The V end was cut by 3 bases, the J end by 4 bases, with 25 bases between. The CDR3 is 18 residues long. The CDR3 nucleotides are TGCGCCAGCAGCTCGCACCGGACAGAGAAGGGTTTAGGCTATGGCTACACCTTC. Its translation: CASSSHRTEKGLGYGYTF. Full variable domain (missing parts from reference TRBV5-1 and TRBJ1-2): KAGVTQTPRYLIKTRGQQVTLSCSPISGHRSVSWYQQTPGQGLQFLFEYFSETQRNKGNFPGRFSGRQFSNSRSEMNVSTLELGDSALYLCASSSHRTEKGLGYGYTFGSGTRLTVV.

The chain couples TRBV25-1 to TRBJ2-3; perhaps TRBD2 as D (7 bases). Germline CDR1 is MGHDK and CDR2 is SYGVNS. V was clipped by 2 bases and J by 0 bases, with 15 bases between them. The CDR3 is made up of 17 amino acids. The CDR3 DNA follows: TGTGCCAGCAGTGAACTGGGGGCTAGCGGTAGCACAGATACGCAGTATTTT. This sequence encodes CASSELGASGSTDTQYF.

This clonotype has ten or more counts. The rearrangement joins TRBV30 to TRBJ1-4; no definite D call. In germline, CDR1 is GTSNPN, CDR2 SVGIG (reference sequence). Trimming left V 3 bases short and J 8 bases short, with 13 bases between. The CDR3 has 13 residues. Written as DNA, the CDR3 is TGTGCCTGGAGCTCGGACCAGAGAGAAAAACTGTTTTTT. Its protein product is CAWSSDQREKLFF.

The chain carries TRBV7-2 and TRBJ1-5; D is uncertain. This CDR3 comprises 13 residues. CDR1 is SGHTA, CDR2 FQGNSA, per germline. V was trimmed by 6 bases and J by 5 bases, leaving 11 bases between them. The CDR3: CASRPPGDQPQHF. CDR3 DNA: TGTGCCAGCAGGCCACCAGGCGATCAGCCCCAGCATTTT.

This clonotype occurred a few times. CDR3 in DNA: TGTGCCAGCAGTCGAATGGCAGGTTTGGGCACTGAAGCTTTCTTT. It translates to CASSRMAGLGTEAFF. This chain joins TRBV27 and TRBJ1-1; D is uncertain. The CDR3 consists of 15 residues. CDR1 and CDR2 (germline): MNHEY, SMNVEV (reference sequence). Trimming took 5 bases from V and 4 from J, leaving 17 bases between them.

The V gene is TRBV19, the J gene TRBJ1-5; possible D gene TRBD1, 5 bases. V lost 3 bases and J lost 1, with 10 bases in between. The CDR3 consists of 15 residues. CDR1 is LNHDA and CDR2 is SQIVND in the germline V gene (reference sequence). As DNA, the CDR3 is TGTGCCAGTAGTATGGCCGGGGCCAGCAATCAGCCCCAGCATTTT. The encoded protein is CASSMAGASNQPQHF.

The genes are TRBV11-2 and TRBJ2-7, with D maybe TRBD1 (7 bases). The CDR3 consists of 15 residues. Germline V gives CDR1 SGHAT, CDR2 FQNNGV. V was shortened by 6 bases and J by 0 bases, with 15 bases between the two germline ends. This CDR3 is CASRRPGDSSYEQYF. CDR3 nucleotides: TGTGCCAGCAGGCGCCCGGGGGACAGCTCCTACGAGCAGTACTTC.

At least ten counts were recorded for this clonotype. The V and J genes are TRBV28 and TRBJ2-7; TRBD1 is a possible D gene (6 bases). Trimming pared 7 bases from V and 2 bases from J, leaving 18 bases between. The CDR3 extends over 15 amino acids. Per germline, CDR1 MDHEN and CDR2 SYDVKM. CDR3 sequence: CASTQRGTLTYEQYF. CDR3 nucleotide sequence: TGTGCCAGCACCCAAAGAGGGACACTTACCTACGAGCAGTACTTC.

V and J are TRBV6-1 and TRBJ2-7; 8 bases are shared with TRBD1. From germline, CDR1 is MNHNS and CDR2 SASEGT. V was clipped by 4 bases and J by 6 bases; unmatched bases: 8. CDR3 size: 14 residues. In nucleotides, the CDR3 is TGTGCCAGCAGTGGCCGGACAGGGTTGATCGAGCAGTACTTC. This translates into CASSGRTGLIEQYF.

The gene calls are TRBV9 and TRBJ2-3, with a possible D match to TRBD2 (5 bases). Trimming pared 1 base from V and 6 bases from J, leaving 15 bases between. The CDR3 sequence is 15 residues long. CDR1 is SGDLS and CDR2 is YYNGEE in the germline V gene. CDR3 nucleotides: TGTGCCAGCAGCGTAAGCCCGCGAACGGGGGATACGCAGTATTTT. Translated, it gives CASSVSPRTGDTQYF. The full variable domain, with the rest looked up from reference TRBV9 and TRBJ2-3, is DSGVTQTPKHLITATGQRVTLRCSPRSGDLSVYWYQQSLDQGLQFLIQYYNGEERAKGNILERFSAQQFPDLHSELNLSSLELGDSALYFCASSVSPRTGDTQYFGPGTRLTVL.

This clonotype has a count of ten or more. The chain combines TRBV20-1 with TRBJ1-1; D might be TRBD1 (6 bases). Germline V CDR1 and CDR2: DFQATT, SNEGSKA (reference sequence). CDR3 size: 15 residues. V dropped 6 bases and J dropped 3 bases, with 20 bases sitting between them. CDR3 sequence: CSARRVGRQDTEAFF. In DNA, the CDR3 is TGCAGTGCCCGGCGAGTTGGCAGACAGGACACTGAAGCTTTCTTT.

The chain combines TRBV5-1 with TRBJ2-7; D is unclear. CDR3 size: 15 residues. Trimming pared 0 bases from V and 0 bases from J, leaving 10 bases between. Germline CDR1 reads SGHRS; CDR2 reads YFSETQ. CDR3 sequence reads: CASSLEQSFSYEQYF. The CDR3 DNA reads as TGCGCCAGCAGCTTGGAACAGAGCTTCTCCTACGAGCAGTACTTC.

The chain is built from TRBV28 and TRBJ2-3; D may correspond to TRBD1 or TRBD2 (5 bases each). CDR1 and CDR2 from the germline V gene are MDHEN and SYDVKM. Trimming pared 3 bases from V and 1 base from J, leaving 17 bases between. CDR3 length: 17 amino acids. This CDR3 is CASSLGVNLGGTDTQYF. Here the CDR3 DNA reads TGTGCCAGCAGTTTGGGGGTTAATCTAGGAGGCACAGATACGCAGTATTTT.

In its sample, this clonotype was seen many times. The V and J genes are TRBV20-1 and TRBJ2-3, with TRBD2 identical over 10 bases. J was trimmed by 4 bases and V by 0 bases; bases with no gene match: 7. From germline, CDR1 is DFQATT and CDR2 SNEGSKA (reference sequence). The CDR3 is 16 residues long. CDR3: CSARDTIAGGADTQYF. As DNA, the CDR3 is TGCAGTGCTAGAGATACAATAGCGGGAGGAGCAGATACGCAGTATTTT.

This clonotype has just a few counts. The chain has TRBV20-1 and TRBJ2-1; 8 bases line up with TRBD2. Germline V gives CDR1 DFQATT, CDR2 SNEGSKA (reference sequence). V shed 0 bases and J 8 bases; nucleotides not matched to a gene: 6. The CDR3 loop spans 14 amino acids. The CDR3 reads CSAREPGGAHEQFF. DNA for the CDR3: TGCAGTGCTAGAGAGCCGGGAGGGGCCCATGAGCAGTTCTTC.

This clonotype was seen a few times. The genes are TRBV19 and TRBJ2-5; weak D call: TRBD2 (5 bases). The V and J ends lost 6 bases and 0 bases respectively, with 11 bases between them. The CDR3 runs 14 residues. From germline, CDR1 is LNHDA and CDR2 SQIVND (reference sequence). CDR3 DNA sequence: TGTGCCAGTAGCCGGGGAACGTACCAAGAGACCCAGTACTTC. It specifies CASSRGTYQETQYF.

The chain uses TRBV15 and TRBJ2-6; D uncertain. Germline CDR1 reads LNHNV; CDR2 reads YYDKDF (reference sequence). The CDR3 extends over 15 amino acids. The V end lost 0 bases, the J end lost 2 bases, and 5 bases lay between the germline ends. CDR3 amino acids: CATSREAAGANVLTF. CDR3 coding DNA: TGTGCCACCAGCAGAGAGGCAGCTGGGGCCAACGTCCTGACTTTC.

This clonotype was picked up many times. The V call is TRBV5-1, the J call TRBJ2-3, with 10 bases aligning to TRBD2. Losses at the gene ends were 4 bases for V and 0 bases for J; bases not matched to a gene: 5. CDR3 length: 16 amino acids. Germline V lookup: CDR1 SGHRS, CDR2 YFSETQ. CDR3 protein: CASSPGLAFSTDTQYF. For the CDR3, the DNA is TGCGCCAGCAGCCCGGGACTAGCGTTTAGCACAGATACGCAGTATTTT.

This clonotype was counted ten times or more. This chain connects TRBV7-2 to TRBJ2-2; 12 nucleotides match TRBD2. Germline CDR1 and CDR2: SGHTA and FQGNSA. The CDR3 is made up of 16 amino acids. Trimming at V came to 1 base and at J to 5 bases, leaving 2 bases not matched to a gene. The CDR3 region is CASSLGGTSGTGELFF. The CDR3 nucleotides are TGTGCCAGCAGCTTAGGAGGGACTAGCGGGACCGGGGAGCTGTTTTTT. The full variable domain, rest sourced from reference TRBV7-2 and TRBJ2-2, is GAGVSQSPSNKVTEKGKDVELRCDPISGHTALYWYRQSLGQGLEFLIYFQGNSAPDKSGLPSDRFSAERTGGSVSTLTIQRTQQEDSAVYLCASSLGGTSGTGELFFGEGSRLTVL.

Only a few counts were recorded for this clonotype. V is TRBV6-1 and J is TRBJ2-1, with 16 bases aligning to TRBD2. V shed 8 bases and J 3 bases; nucleotides not matched to a gene: 4. CDR1 is MNHNS and CDR2 is SASEGT in the germline V gene. CDR3 size: 16 residues. CDR3 protein: CASPGLAGGYYNEQFF. For the CDR3, the DNA is TGTGCCAGCCCGGGACTAGCGGGAGGGTACTACAATGAGCAGTTCTTC.

This clonotype was counted many times. The rearrangement joins TRBV28 to TRBJ2-3, with D possibly TRBD2 on 5 matching bases. The CDR3 has 15 amino acids. V dropped 2 bases and J dropped 4 bases, with 13 bases sitting between them. The germline gives CDR1 MDHEN, CDR2 SYDVKM. The CDR3 bases are TGTGCCAGCAGTTTAAAGCCGGACTCTGCAGATACGCAGTATTTT. This codes for CASSLKPDSADTQYF.

On this clonotype itself: Since a much larger clone is just one base distant, this may be a read error. The chain links TRBV12-3 or TRBV12-4 to TRBJ2-1; TRBD2 aligns across 8 bases. V lost 5 bases, J lost 6 bases, and 15 bases stayed unmatched. The CDR3 loop spans 17 amino acids. The CDR3 DNA reads TGTGCCAGCAGTCCGCTGGCACTAGCGGAGGGGGGCAATGAGCAGTTCTTC. It yields the protein CASSPLALAEGGNEQFF.

This clonotype was counted many times. This chain connects TRBV6-1 to TRBJ2-7; 13 bases fit TRBD2. V trimming: 0 bases; J trimming: 2 bases; junction bases outside the gene matches: 10. Germline V lookup: CDR1 MNHNS, CDR2 SASEGT. CDR3 length equals 19 residues. The CDR3 DNA follows: TGTGCCAGCAGTGAAGCAGTCGTGGGTACTAGCGGGAGGGCCTACGAGCAGTACTTC. Translated, it gives CASSEAVVGTSGRAYEQYF.

The V gene is TRBV15, the J gene TRBJ2-5; 7 bases fit TRBD2. J gave up 6 bases and V 0 bases, and 4 bases lay outside the gene matches. Germline CDR1 and CDR2: LNHNV and YYDKDF (reference sequence). The CDR3 runs to 14 residues. Here the CDR3 reads CATSRDRGGQTQYF. In nucleotides, the CDR3 is TGTGCCACCAGCAGAGATAGGGGAGGGCAGACCCAGTACTTC. Using reference TRBV15 and TRBJ2-5 for the parts outside the CDR3, the full variable domain is DAMVIQNPRYQVTQFGKPVTLSCSQTLNHNVMYWYQQKSSQAPKLLFHYYDKDFNNEADTPDNFQSRRPNTSFCFLDIRSPGLGDTAMYLCATSRDRGGQTQYFGPGTRLLVL.